Below are 21 T cell receptor beta chains sequenced from a single sample in a study of OX40 agonist ivuxolimab in advanced cancers. Clones were read by immunoSEQ multiplex PCR, and TCRdb kept only the in-frame ones, dropping some. There are about 68,000 clones in the sample; around 89% occur only once, and approximately 1% lies in the top ten. Sequenced here: CD4+ or CD8+ T cells sorted from blood, sampled in a trial of the OX40 agonist ivuxolimab. These receptor sequences come from an adult with an advanced solid tumor such as melanoma, head and neck, liver or kidney cancer.

The chain links TRBV18 to TRBJ1-5; 7 positions match TRBD1. Germline loops: CDR1 KGHSH, CDR2 LQKENI. The CDR3 has 15 amino acids. J lost 4 bases, V lost 4 bases, and 7 bases had no gene match. The CDR3 DNA is TGTGCCAGCTCACGAGGGACAGCTCCGAATCAGCCCCAGCATTTT. Its protein product is CASSRGTAPNQPQHF.

The chain has TRBV5-1 and TRBJ2-4, with a possible D match to TRBD2 (6 bases). Per the germline V gene, CDR1 is SGHRS and CDR2 is YFSETQ. The CDR3 spans 14 residues. Trimming stripped 4 bases from V and 8 bases from J, with 16 bases between. The CDR3 DNA follows: TGCGCCAGCAGCCCGGAGGGGCCTTGGGACATTCAGTACTTC. Its protein product is CASSPEGPWDIQYF. Filled out from reference TRBV5-1 and TRBJ2-4, the complete variable domain reads KAGVTQTPRYLIKTRGQQVTLSCSPISGHRSVSWYQQTPGQGLQFLFEYFSETQRNKGNFPGRFSGRQFSNSRSEMNVSTLELGDSALYLCASSPEGPWDIQYFGAGTRLSVL.

The J gene is TRBJ2-1, the V gene TRBV18; possibly TRBD2 for D (5 bases). The CDR3 has 13 amino acids. In germline, CDR1 is KGHSH, CDR2 LQKENI. V lost 1 base to trimming and J lost 10 bases, with 11 bases between them. The CDR3 here is CASSPLGEGEQFF. CDR3 bases: TGTGCCAGCTCACCACTAGGCGAGGGAGAGCAGTTCTTC.

This clone was observed a few times. CDR3 amino acids: CASMRISNQPQHF. The CDR3 DNA sequence: TGTGCCAGCATGCGCATTAGCAATCAGCCCCAGCATTTT. The chain combines TRBV28 with TRBJ1-5; D not certain. Germline V gene sequence: CDR1 MDHEN, CDR2 SYDVKM. The CDR3 loop spans 13 amino acids. The ends were cut back, 7 bases at V and 0 bases at J, with 7 bases in the middle. Full variable domain (remainder filled in from reference TRBV28 and TRBJ1-5): DVKVTQSSRYLVKRTGEKVFLECVQDMDHENMFWYRQDPGLGLRLIYFSYDVKMKEKGDIPEGYSVSREKKERFSLILESASTNQTSMYLCASMRISNQPQHFGDGTRLSIL.

Concerning this clone itself: Additional DNA sequences in this sample encode the identical CDR3. This chain uses TRBV7-2 with TRBJ2-5, with D perhaps being TRBD1 or TRBD2 (5 bases each). V was clipped by 5 bases and J by 1 base, with 8 bases between them. Germline V CDR1 and CDR2: SGHTA, FQGNSA. The CDR3 consists of 13 residues. DNA of the CDR3: TGTGCCAGCAGCCGGGACCGCCAAGAGACCCAGTACTTC. This translates into CASSRDRQETQYF.

This clone was seen once. The rearrangement joins TRBV10-3 to TRBJ2-1; 7 bases match TRBD1. The germline gives CDR1 ENHRY, CDR2 SYGVKD. Trimming removed 4 bases from V and 4 bases from J; junction bases left unmatched: 1. The CDR3 consists of 13 residues. As DNA, the CDR3 is TGTGCCATCAGTGGACAGGGATACAATGAGCAGTTCTTC. It yields the protein CAISGQGYNEQFF.

This clone occurred once. The CDR3 nucleotides are TGTGCCAGCAGAACAAGGAGTAACACTGAAGCTTTCTTT. Its translation is CASRTRSNTEAFF. V gene TRBV2 combines with J gene TRBJ1-1; D remains ambiguous. This CDR3 contains 13 residues. CDR1 and CDR2 (germline): SNHLY, FYNNEI. The V end lost 6 bases, the J end lost 2 bases, and 10 bases lay between the germline ends.

This sequence joins TRBV7-8 and TRBJ1-2; a weak D match, TRBD1 (5 bases). Germline assignment: CDR1 SGHVS and CDR2 FQNEAQ. The ends were cut back, 0 bases at V and 2 bases at J, with 7 bases in the middle. The CDR3 contains 14 residues. CDR3 sequence (DNA): TGTGCCAGCAGCTTAGCGGGGGGGAACTATGGCTACACCTTC. Translated: CASSLAGGNYGYTF.

This clone occurred a few times. V usage is TRBV2 and J usage is TRBJ2-7, with 10 positions matching TRBD1. The V segment lost 8 bases and the J segment 2 bases; nucleotides outside the gene matches: 9. Germline V gene sequence: CDR1 SNHLY, CDR2 FYNNEI. The CDR3 totals 15 residues. The CDR3 region has the DNA TGTGCCAGCCAACGGGACAGGGGTATTACCTACGAGCAGTACTTC. It specifies CASQRDRGITYEQYF.

The chain uses TRBV19 and TRBJ1-1; 8 nucleotides agree with TRBD1. With V trimmed by 6 bases and J by 5 bases, 8 bases remained unmatched. The CDR3 extends over 14 amino acids. Germline V gene lookup returns CDR1 LNHDA and CDR2 SQIVND (reference sequence). The CDR3 DNA is TGTGCCAGTAGAGGAACACAGGGGGTTACTGAAGCTTTCTTT. It specifies CASRGTQGVTEAFF.

The chain joins TRBV28 to TRBJ1-2; 8 positions match TRBD1. V lost 3 bases to trimming and J lost 4 bases; unmatched junction nucleotides: 1. CDR3 length: 13 amino acids. CDR1 is MDHEN, CDR2 SYDVKM, per germline. As DNA, the CDR3 is TGTGCCAGCAGTTTGACAGGGGTCTATGGCTACACCTTC. Encoded protein: CASSLTGVYGYTF.

The V gene is TRBV7-3, the J gene TRBJ2-3; D could derive from TRBD1 or TRBD2 (5 bases each). With 8 bases removed from V and 0 bases from J, the gap between germline ends came to 9 bases. The CDR3 is 13 amino acids. Per germline, CDR1 SGHTA and CDR2 FQGTGA. The DNA for the CDR3 is TGTGCCAGCGGGACGGGCAGCACAGATACGCAGTATTTT. Translating it yields CASGTGSTDTQYF.

V and J are TRBV6-5 and TRBJ1-4, with a possible D match to TRBD1 (5 bases). From germline, CDR1 is MNHEY and CDR2 SVGAGI. CDR3 length equals 14 residues. Trimming took off 4 bases at V and 4 bases at J, with 10 bases between the two ends. The CDR3 spells CASSLTAFNEKLFF. Here the CDR3 DNA reads TGTGCCAGCAGTTTGACAGCATTTAATGAAAAACTGTTTTTT.

The genes are TRBV6-1 and TRBJ2-7; TRBD1 might be the D (5 bases). V dropped 8 bases and J dropped 6 bases, with 14 bases sitting between them. In germline, CDR1 is MNHNS, CDR2 SASEGT. The CDR3 is 12 amino acids. In nucleotides, the CDR3 is TGTGCCAGCGGTAGGTGGGGCCTCGAGCAGTACTTC. Its protein is CASGRWGLEQYF.

The V and J genes are TRBV19 and TRBJ1-1, with a tentative D call TRBD1 (6 bases). V lost 7 bases and J 6 bases, leaving 18 bases between the germline ends. The CDR3 sequence is 14 residues long. Germline V gene sequence: CDR1 LNHDA, CDR2 SQIVND (reference sequence). The CDR3 DNA is TGTGCCAGTACCCTGGGGGCAGTAGGGGCTGAAGCTTTCTTT. This gives the protein CASTLGAVGAEAFF.

The rearrangement links TRBV5-5 to TRBJ1-5; D is undetermined. Germline loops: CDR1 SGHKS, CDR2 YYEKEE (reference sequence). Trimming removed 0 bases from V and 8 bases from J, with 9 bases in between. This CDR3 is 13 amino acids long. In DNA form, the CDR3 reads TGTGCCAGCAGCTTGGAGATGGGGAAGCCCCAGCATTTT. This encodes CASSLEMGKPQHF. Full variable domain (rest looked up from reference TRBV5-5 and TRBJ1-5): DAGVTQSPTHLIKTRGQQVTLRCSPISGHKSVSWYQQVLGQGPQFIFQYYEKEERGRGNFPDRFSARQFPNYSSELNVNALLLGDSALYLCASSLEMGKPQHFGDGTRLSIL.

The chain joins TRBV5-1 to TRBJ1-1; D is unclear. Trimming removed 0 bases from V and 0 bases from J, with 6 bases in between. The CDR3 is 14 residues long. The germline CDR1 and CDR2 sequences are SGHRS and YFSETQ. The CDR3 reads CASSLVGLNTEAFF. In DNA, the CDR3 is TGCGCCAGCAGCTTGGTAGGCTTGAACACTGAAGCTTTCTTT.

V gene TRBV9 combines with J gene TRBJ2-1; 11 positions agree with TRBD2. Germline V gives CDR1 SGDLS, CDR2 YYNGEE. The junction had 10 bases not matched to a gene; V was cut back by 3 bases and J by 8 bases. The CDR3 sequence is 16 residues long. Here the CDR3 reads CASSALAGGPLDEQFF. CDR3 DNA: TGTGCCAGCAGCGCCTTAGCGGGAGGGCCTCTCGATGAGCAGTTCTTC.

The V and J genes are TRBV5-4 and TRBJ2-2, with a possible D match to TRBD1 (6 bases). CDR1 is SGHNT, CDR2 YYREEE, per germline (reference sequence). The CDR3 is 16 residues long. Between the trimmed V and J ends, which lost 4 bases and 2 bases, there was a span of 15 bases. The CDR3, as DNA: TGTGCCAGCAGCCCATCCGGGACATTTAACACCGGGGAGCTGTTTTTT. Translating it yields CASSPSGTFNTGELFF.

The chain joins TRBV27 to TRBJ1-6, with 7 bases aligning to TRBD1. Unmatched junction bases numbered 12, after V lost 5 bases and J lost 5 bases. The CDR3 contains 17 residues. Germline values: CDR1 MNHEY, CDR2 SMNVEV (reference sequence). The CDR3 DNA follows: TGTGCCAGCAGTCCCGAACAGGGGACACCTAATAATTCACCCCTCCACTTT. It specifies CASSPEQGTPNNSPLHF.

The chain couples TRBV6-5 to TRBJ2-7, with unresolved D. The germline V gene has CDR1 MNHEY and CDR2 SVGAGI. This CDR3 region has 11 residues. Trimming stripped 3 bases from V and 7 bases from J, with 7 bases between. The CDR3 DNA follows: TGTGCCAGCAGTTATGCTGGGGAGCAGTACTTC. This encodes CASSYAGEQYF.